The next 20 T cell receptor beta chains were all read from a single sample in a study of PD-1 blockade in classical Hodgkin lymphoma. Produced via immunoSEQ multiplex PCR; TCRdb's table is partial and in-frame only. The table lists roughly 70,000 clones, 60% to 80% of them singletons. Brentuximab vedotin exposure varied among the patients, all of whom had relapsed after autologous stem cell transplantation. Source: peripheral blood mononuclear cells (PBMCs), taken before the second cycle of nivolumab. Receptor source: a human donor with classical Hodgkin lymphoma.

This clone was seen once. V is TRBV11-3 and J is TRBJ2-7, with D maybe TRBD2 (5 bases). This CDR3 has 11 amino acids. Germline V gives CDR1 SGHNT, CDR2 YENEEA. Between the trimmed V and J ends, which lost 3 bases and 7 bases, there was a span of 7 bases. The CDR3 region has the DNA TGTGCCAGCAGCTTTCGCGGGGAGCAGTACTTC. Translating gives CASSFRGEQYF.

The chain joins TRBV6-1 to TRBJ1-5, with D perhaps matching TRBD1 (6 bases). V was shortened by 6 bases and J by 2 bases, with 14 bases between the two germline ends. The V gene's germline CDR1 is MNHNS and CDR2 SASEGT. CDR3 size: 15 residues. The CDR3 protein is CASRPQGRGNQPQHF. CDR3 nucleotide sequence: TGTGCCAGCAGGCCACAGGGAAGGGGCAATCAGCCCCAGCATTTT.

This clone was picked up one time. The rearrangement links TRBV7-9 to TRBJ2-4, with D perhaps being TRBD1 or TRBD2 (6 bases each). V lost 1 base to trimming and J lost 12 bases, with 19 bases between them. This CDR3 has 15 amino acids. Germline V gene lookup returns CDR1 SEHNR and CDR2 FQNEAQ (reference sequence). The CDR3 sequence is CASSLEGGKLMGQYF. CDR3 DNA sequence: TGTGCCAGCAGCTTAGAGGGGGGCAAATTAATGGGTCAGTACTTC.

This clone was seen a handful of times. The V and J genes are TRBV5-1 and TRBJ2-6; D not certain. V dropped 9 bases and J dropped 15 bases, with 28 bases sitting between them. The CDR3 consists of 15 residues. Germline V gene sequence: CDR1 SGHRS, CDR2 YFSETQ. In DNA, the CDR3 is TGCGCCACCGCCGATCTTCCGGATGATCTGATTAACCTGACTTTC. It specifies CATADLPDDLINLTF.

The V gene is TRBV7-9, the J gene TRBJ1-3; TRBD1 might be the D (6 bases). The CDR3 spans 13 residues. Germline CDR1 reads SEHNR; CDR2 reads FQNEAQ (reference sequence). The V gene lost 9 bases and the J gene lost 4 bases, with 13 bases spanning the gap. CDR3 in DNA: TGTGCCAGTACACAGGGTACCGGAAACACCATATATTTT. Amino acid sequence: CASTQGTGNTIYF.

The chain employs TRBV9 and TRBJ1-5; D ambiguous. Trimming shortened V by 4 bases and J by 3 bases, and 11 bases separated the two germline ends. The CDR3 runs 14 residues. CDR1 and CDR2 (germline): SGDLS, YYNGEE. The CDR3 DNA is TGTGCCAGCAGCCCTCAGGCCACCAATCAGCCCCAGCATTTT. Amino acid sequence: CASSPQATNQPQHF.

V gene TRBV11-2 combines with J gene TRBJ2-7; the match to TRBD2 covers 7 bases. Trimming took 3 bases from V and 6 from J; bases not matched to a gene: 11. The CDR3 loop spans 15 amino acids. The germline gives CDR1 SGHAT, CDR2 FQNNGV. CDR3 sequence: CASSLGGNLQGEQYF. The CDR3 nucleotides read TGTGCCAGCAGCTTGGGGGGGAATCTACAAGGCGAGCAGTACTTC.

This clone has only a few counts. The V gene is TRBV6-1, the J gene TRBJ1-2; perhaps TRBD1 as D (6 bases). V dropped 10 bases and J dropped 10 bases, with 16 bases sitting between them. The CDR3 has 11 amino acids. CDR1 is MNHNS, CDR2 SASEGT, per germline. In DNA, the CDR3 is TGTGCCACCCGGGACATAATGGCCTACACCTTC. This gives the protein CATRDIMAYTF.

This chain links TRBV5-4 with TRBJ2-1, with D possibly matching TRBD2 (5 bases). The CDR3 totals 14 residues. The germline CDR1 and CDR2 sequences are SGHNT and YYREEE (reference sequence). The germline V and J ends were trimmed by 0 bases and 10 bases, with 14 bases remaining between them. DNA for the CDR3: TGTGCCAGCAGCTTGGAGGTCTCGGAGGACGAGCAGTTCTTC. This gives the protein CASSLEVSEDEQFF.

This rearrangement joins TRBV19 to TRBJ2-7; weak D call: TRBD2 (6 bases). Trimming took 3 bases from V and 0 from J, leaving 15 bases between them. In germline, CDR1 is LNHDA, CDR2 SQIVND (reference sequence). The CDR3 spans 16 residues. CDR3 DNA: TGTGCCAGTAGTATTCTGGGCGGGGTGAGCTCCTACGAGCAGTACTTC. This sequence encodes CASSILGGVSSYEQYF.

The V call is TRBV7-2, the J call TRBJ2-3, with 12 bases identical to TRBD2. The CDR3 consists of 16 residues. Germline V gene lookup returns CDR1 SGHTA and CDR2 FQGNSA. J was trimmed by 8 bases and V by 3 bases; bases with no gene match: 9. CDR3 bases: TGTGCCAGCAGCTTGACTAGCGGGGGCCCCCCGGGTACGCAGTATTTT. Protein product: CASSLTSGGPPGTQYF.

The chain joins TRBV6-6 to TRBJ1-1, with D unclear. Germline CDR1 reads MNHNY; CDR2 reads SVGAGI (reference sequence). V lost 6 bases and J 4 bases, leaving 9 bases between the germline ends. This CDR3 contains 12 residues. As DNA, the CDR3 is TGTGCCAGCAGGAGATTAGGCACTGAAGCTTTCTTT. It is translated as CASRRLGTEAFF.

The rearrangement uses TRBV30 and TRBJ1-2; D might be TRBD1 (6 bases). Germline V gives CDR1 GTSNPN, CDR2 SVGIG (reference sequence). Trimming took 6 bases from V and 6 from J, leaving 35 bases between them. This CDR3 has 19 amino acids. In DNA form, the CDR3 reads TGTGCCTGCCGGGGGCTACAGGGTTTTGGTACAGGTATTGTTGATGGCTACACCTTC. Its translation is CACRGLQGFGTGIVDGYTF.

V gene TRBV6-5 combines with J gene TRBJ2-1; 9 nucleotides align to TRBD1. In germline, CDR1 is MNHEY, CDR2 SVGAGI. V was clipped by 7 bases and J by 9 bases; unmatched bases: 7. This CDR3 contains 13 residues. The CDR3 region is CASTVTGGGEQFF. The CDR3 DNA reads as TGTGCCAGCACCGTAACAGGGGGCGGTGAGCAGTTCTTC.

The rearrangement joins TRBV6-5 to TRBJ1-1; D remains unclear. Germline loops: CDR1 MNHEY, CDR2 SVGAGI. CDR3 size: 13 residues. V was cut by 2 bases and J by 11 bases, with 15 bases left in between. CDR3 sequence reads: CASSYGDGLVAFF. CDR3 in DNA: TGTGCCAGCAGTTACGGTGACGGTCTGGTGGCTTTCTTT.

To note about this clone: Other DNA sequences within the sample encode an identical CDR3. This chain connects TRBV5-1 to TRBJ2-5, with D possibly TRBD2 on 5 matching bases. The germline V and J ends were trimmed by 3 bases and 4 bases, with 13 bases remaining between them. The CDR3 covers 14 residues. Germline CDR1 SGHRS, CDR2 YFSETQ. CDR3 bases: TGCGCCAGCAGCTCCGGACTGGCGGGAGAGACCCAGTACTTC. Translating gives CASSSGLAGETQYF.

The V call is TRBV2, the J call TRBJ1-2; D gene uncertain. Between the trimmed V and J ends, which lost 3 bases and 4 bases, there was a span of 12 bases. Germline-derived CDR1 and CDR2 are SNHLY and FYNNEI. The CDR3 spans 14 residues. The CDR3 spells CASSDKGKSYGYTF. CDR3 DNA: TGTGCCAGCAGTGACAAGGGAAAGAGCTATGGCTACACCTTC.

The J gene is TRBJ2-5, the V gene TRBV10-1, with D uncertain. Trimming took 2 bases from V and 2 from J, leaving 6 bases between them. The CDR3 contains 13 residues. Germline CDR1 WNHNN, CDR2 SYGVQD (reference sequence). In DNA form, the CDR3 reads TGCGCCAGCAGTGAGACCGGTCAAGAGACCCAGTACTTC. Protein sequence: CASSETGQETQYF.

This chain connects TRBV4-2 to TRBJ2-2; 12 bases align to TRBD2. V lost 0 bases and J lost 7; bases outside the gene matches: 6. In germline, CDR1 is LGHNA, CDR2 YNFKEQ. The length of the CDR3 is 17 residues. The CDR3 loop reads CASSQDKTSGGIGELFF. The CDR3 DNA follows: TGTGCCAGCAGCCAAGATAAGACTAGCGGGGGAATCGGGGAGCTGTTTTTT.

The rearrangement links TRBV27 to TRBJ2-3, with D perhaps matching TRBD2 (6 bases). This CDR3 is 16 amino acids long. Per the germline V gene, CDR1 is MNHEY and CDR2 is SMNVEV (reference sequence). Trimming cost V 4 bases and J 3 bases, with 17 bases left between them. Here the CDR3 reads CASSSDRGLSTDTQYF. CDR3 in DNA: TGTGCCAGCAGTTCCGACCGCGGACTATCAACAGATACGCAGTATTTT.